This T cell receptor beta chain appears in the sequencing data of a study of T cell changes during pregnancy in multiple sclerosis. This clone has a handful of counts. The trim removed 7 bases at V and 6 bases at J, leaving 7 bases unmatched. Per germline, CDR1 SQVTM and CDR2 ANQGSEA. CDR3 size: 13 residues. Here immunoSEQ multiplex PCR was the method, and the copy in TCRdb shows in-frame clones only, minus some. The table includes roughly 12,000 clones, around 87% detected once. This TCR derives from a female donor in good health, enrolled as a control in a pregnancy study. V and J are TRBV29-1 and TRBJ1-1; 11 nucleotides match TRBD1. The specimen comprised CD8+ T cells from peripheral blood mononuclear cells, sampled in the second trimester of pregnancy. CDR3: CSAAGTGGPEAFF. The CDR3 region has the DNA TGCAGCGCCGCGGGGACAGGGGGTCCTGAAGCTTTCTTT.